This entry lists 27 T cell receptor beta chains sequenced from one sample in a study of STAT5B mutations in CD4+ large granular lymphocyte leukemia (dated by TCRdb to 2022 to 2024). The library was prepared using the immunoSEQ multiplex PCR assay. The immuneACCESS repertoire file appears here via TCRdb, limited to in-frame rearrangements. These files lack a portion of the clones; in checked studies, under half of the deficit traces to unresolved V genes, and the cause of the others is not known. In this sample the table shows tens of thousands of clones, 81% of which occur a single time. The ten largest make up around 4.8% of the sample. The sample was CD4+ T cells from blood buffy coats. The receptors originated from a human donor in good health.

The V and J genes are TRBV2 and TRBJ2-7; 11 positions match TRBD2. The ends lost 2 bases at V and 4 bases at J; junction bases unmatched: 4. Germline V gene data show CDR1 as SNHLY and CDR2 as FYNNEI. The CDR3 has 15 residues. The CDR3 nucleotides are TGTGCCAGCAGTGAATTGACTAGCGGGACGTACGAGCAGTACTTC. This sequence encodes CASSELTSGTYEQYF.

The V gene is TRBV6-5, the J gene TRBJ1-2; 9 bases are a match to TRBD1. Germline V gene sequence: CDR1 MNHEY, CDR2 SVGAGI. J was trimmed by 4 bases and V by 5 bases; bases with no gene match: 5. The CDR3 spans 14 residues. The chain's CDR3 is CASSRTGDPYGYTF. CDR3 in DNA: TGTGCCAGCAGTAGGACAGGGGATCCCTATGGCTACACCTTC.

This clone showed up just once. The rearrangement joins TRBV6-6 to TRBJ2-7, with 10 positions matching TRBD2. Looked up from germline, CDR1 is MNHNY and CDR2 is SVGAGI (reference sequence). The CDR3 covers 14 residues. Trimming cost V 6 bases and J 6 bases; bases outside gene matches: 8. CDR3 protein: CASRLAGVYSEQYF. The CDR3, as DNA: TGTGCCAGCAGGCTAGCGGGAGTATACTCCGAGCAGTACTTC.

The V gene is TRBV11-1, the J gene TRBJ1-5; D perhaps matches TRBD1 (5 bases). Germline V gives CDR1 SGHAT, CDR2 FQDESV (reference sequence). Trimming took 5 bases from V and 5 from J, leaving 10 bases between them. This CDR3 region has 13 residues. DNA for the CDR3: TGTGCCAGCAGCCCCCAGGGAGATCAGCCCCAGCATTTT. Residues: CASSPQGDQPQHF. Filled out from reference TRBV11-1 and TRBJ1-5, the complete variable domain reads EAEVAQSPRYKITEKSQAVAFWCDPISGHATLYWYRQILGQGPELLVQFQDESVVDDSQLPKDRFSAERLKGVDSTLKIQPAELGDSAMYLCASSPQGDQPQHFGDGTRLSIL.

This chain joins TRBV10-1 and TRBJ2-5; D is unresolved. Germline CDR1 reads WNHNN; CDR2 reads SYGVQD (reference sequence). V lost 8 bases and J 0 bases, leaving 7 bases between the germline ends. The CDR3 contains 12 residues. Written as DNA, the CDR3 is TGCGCCAGCGGACCCAACCAAGAGACCCAGTACTTC. This sequence encodes CASGPNQETQYF.

The V and J genes are TRBV29-1 and TRBJ2-1, with D hard to call. V dropped 3 bases and J dropped 7 bases, with 4 bases sitting between them. CDR1 is SQVTM and CDR2 is ANQGSEA in the germline V gene. The CDR3 contains 10 residues. For the CDR3, the DNA is TGCAGCGTTGACGGAAATGAGCAGTTCTTC. This encodes CSVDGNEQFF.

The chain uses TRBV5-5 and TRBJ2-7; TRBD1 agrees at 9 bases. Germline V gene sequence: CDR1 SGHKS, CDR2 YYEKEE (reference sequence). The CDR3 runs to 16 residues. The ends lost 2 bases at V and 3 bases at J; junction bases unmatched: 9. The CDR3 region is CASSFKGQGMNYEQYF. The CDR3 DNA reads as TGTGCCAGCAGCTTTAAGGGACAGGGTATGAACTACGAGCAGTACTTC.

The chain carries TRBV28 and TRBJ2-3, with D possibly matching TRBD2 (6 bases). The CDR3 is made up of 15 amino acids. V was shortened by 5 bases and J by 4 bases, with 16 bases between the two germline ends. Germline lookup yields CDR1 MDHEN and CDR2 SYDVKM. The chain's CDR3 is CASSQRPWEADTQYF. Here the CDR3 DNA reads TGTGCCAGCAGTCAAAGGCCCTGGGAGGCAGATACGCAGTATTTT.

The chain is built from TRBV19 and TRBJ1-2; 8 bases are a match to TRBD1. Losses at the gene ends were 3 bases for V and 7 bases for J; bases not matched to a gene: 4. Germline CDR1 is LNHDA and CDR2 is SQIVND (reference sequence). The CDR3 spans 13 residues. In nucleotides, the CDR3 is TGTGCCAGTAGTATGCCCAGGGGGCTTGGCTACACCTTC. It specifies CASSMPRGLGYTF. The full variable domain, rest sourced from reference TRBV19 and TRBJ1-2, is DGGITQSPKYLFRKEGQNVTLSCEQNLNHDAMYWYRQDPGQGLRLIYYSQIVNDFQKGDIAEGYSVSREKKESFPLTVTSAQKNPTAFYLCASSMPRGLGYTFGSGTRLTVV.

The chain employs TRBV19 and TRBJ1-2; TRBD1 is a possible D gene (6 bases). The CDR3 contains 14 residues. Trimming left V 6 bases short and J 4 bases short, with 15 bases between. CDR1 LNHDA and CDR2 SQIVND come from the germline V gene (reference sequence). The DNA for the CDR3 is TGTGCCAGTAGGATAAGACAGGCGGGCTATGGCTACACCTTC. This codes for CASRIRQAGYGYTF.

The chain combines TRBV27 with TRBJ1-5; 7 nucleotides agree with TRBD1. From germline, CDR1 is MNHEY and CDR2 SMNVEV (reference sequence). V gave up 6 bases and J gave up 3 bases; unmatched junction bases: 8. This CDR3 region has 15 residues. This chain's CDR3 is CASRPHRGPNQPQHF. The CDR3 DNA reads as TGTGCCAGCAGACCCCACAGGGGCCCCAATCAGCCCCAGCATTTT.

CDR3 DNA: TGTGCCAGCAGTAGGGGACAGGGGACCTACGAGCAGTACTTC. It is translated as CASSRGQGTYEQYF. The chain links TRBV21-1 to TRBJ2-7; no DNA check was done on the table's D call, TRBD1. TRBV21-1 is marked as a pseudogene. This CDR3 spans 14 amino acids.

This chain joins TRBV27 and TRBJ2-3, with TRBD1 matching over 7 bases. CDR3 size: 15 residues. J was trimmed by 6 bases and V by 5 bases; bases with no gene match: 11. Looked up from germline, CDR1 is MNHEY and CDR2 is SMNVEV (reference sequence). CDR3 coding DNA: TGTGCCAGCAGTCCAGACAGGGTCGTTTCTGATACGCAGTATTTT. This gives the protein CASSPDRVVSDTQYF.

This clone was seen once. The chain joins TRBV7-2 to TRBJ2-3; D may correspond to TRBD1 or TRBD2 (5 bases each). This CDR3 has 12 amino acids. CDR1 is SGHTA and CDR2 is FQGNSA in the germline V gene. V was cut by 1 base and J by 8 bases, with 7 bases left in between. The CDR3 DNA reads TGTGCCAGCAGCTTAGACGGGACTACGCAGTATTTT. Amino acids: CASSLDGTTQYF. The full variable domain, in which reference TRBV7-2 and TRBJ2-3 provide the parts outside the CDR3, is GAGVSQSPSNKVTEKGKDVELRCDPISGHTALYWYRQSLGQGLEFLIYFQGNSAPDKSGLPSDRFSAERTGGSVSTLTIQRTQQEDSAVYLCASSLDGTTQYFGPGTRLTVL.

This clone was seen just once. J is TRBJ2-1 and V is TRBV5-1; 13 bases are a match to TRBD2. Germline CDR1 reads SGHRS; CDR2 reads YFSETQ. With 3 bases clipped from V and 7 bases from J, the junction kept 4 bases outside the gene matches. The CDR3 length is 15 residues. DNA for the CDR3: TGCGCCAGCAGCTCCGGGACTAGCGGGAATAATGAGCAGTTCTTC. It yields the protein CASSSGTSGNNEQFF.

V is TRBV2 and J is TRBJ2-7; 7 nucleotides agree with TRBD2. This CDR3 region has 15 residues. Trimming at V came to 2 bases and at J to 6 bases, leaving 10 bases not matched to a gene. Germline V gene data show CDR1 as SNHLY and CDR2 as FYNNEI. CDR3 nucleotide sequence: TGTGCCAGCAGTGAAACCCCTCGGGGGGTGGGCGAGCAGTACTTC. Its translation: CASSETPRGVGEQYF.

The V call is TRBV19, the J call TRBJ2-3, with TRBD1 matching over 7 bases. In germline, CDR1 is LNHDA, CDR2 SQIVND (reference sequence). The CDR3 totals 14 residues. After removal of 6 bases from V and 1 base from J, the junction contained 4 bases not matched to a gene. The CDR3, as DNA: TGTGCCAGTAGGACCACAGGGGGCACAGATACGCAGTATTTT. This gives the protein CASRTTGGTDTQYF.

V usage is TRBV11-3 and J usage is TRBJ2-5; weak D call: TRBD1 (5 bases). Germline CDR1 and CDR2: SGHNT and YENEEA. Trimming cost V 0 bases and J 2 bases, with 10 bases left between them. The CDR3 totals 15 residues. The CDR3 region has the DNA TGTGCCAGCAGCTTAGAAGGGAACAGGCAAGAGACCCAGTACTTC. Protein product: CASSLEGNRQETQYF.

The J gene is TRBJ2-7, the V gene TRBV7-2; no clear D. Deletions cut 5 bases from V and 0 bases from J, with 5 bases between. Looked up from germline, CDR1 is SGHTA and CDR2 is FQGNSA. The CDR3 is 12 residues long. CDR3 region: CASSQSSYEQYF. The CDR3 DNA reads as TGTGCCAGCAGCCAAAGCTCCTACGAGCAGTACTTC.

This chain connects TRBV7-9 to TRBJ2-3, with 7 bases lining up with TRBD1. The CDR3 has 14 residues. Trimming removed 4 bases from V and 2 bases from J; junction bases left unmatched: 3. Germline assignment: CDR1 SEHNR and CDR2 FQNEAQ (reference sequence). The CDR3 loop reads CASSWGQTTDTQYF. CDR3 nucleotides: TGTGCCAGCAGCTGGGGACAGACCACAGATACGCAGTATTTT.

The J gene is TRBJ2-5, the V gene TRBV11-1, with D tentatively TRBD2 (6 bases). The CDR3 extends over 15 amino acids. V dropped 7 bases and J dropped 5 bases, with 20 bases sitting between them. In germline, CDR1 is SGHAT, CDR2 FQDESV (reference sequence). CDR3 residues: CASTDGGTVSETQYF. The CDR3 coding sequence is TGTGCCAGCACCGACGGGGGTACAGTATCCGAGACCCAGTACTTC.

The genes are TRBV18 and TRBJ2-7; 12 bases fit TRBD1. The CDR3 runs to 16 residues. With V trimmed by 6 bases and J by 5 bases, 11 bases remained unmatched. Germline loops: CDR1 KGHSH, CDR2 LQKENI. The CDR3 DNA reads as TGTGCCAGCTCGGCTAATCAGGGACAGGGGGCCCACGAGCAGTACTTC. Translation: CASSANQGQGAHEQYF. Combining the CDR3 with reference TRBV18 and TRBJ2-7 gives the whole variable domain NAGVMQNPRHLVRRRGQEARLRCSPMKGHSHVYWYRQLPEEGLKFMVYLQKENIIDESGMPKERFSAEFPKEGPSILRIQQVVRGDSAAYFCASSANQGQGAHEQYFGPGTRLTVT.

The genes are TRBV6-6 and TRBJ2-5; 7 bases align to TRBD1. V lost 7 bases, J lost 4 bases, and 9 bases stayed unmatched. The CDR3 is made up of 14 amino acids. Germline V CDR1 and CDR2: MNHNY, SVGAGI (reference sequence). The CDR3 here is CASTISDRVETQYF. Written as DNA, the CDR3 is TGTGCCAGCACCATATCAGACAGGGTAGAGACCCAGTACTTC.

The chain joins TRBV6-6 to TRBJ1-6, with D possibly being TRBD1 (5 bases). The CDR3 runs to 16 residues. V was pared by 0 bases and J by 5 bases, with 11 bases between. In germline, CDR1 is MNHNY, CDR2 SVGAGI (reference sequence). CDR3 DNA: TGTGCCAGCAGTTACTCGGGGGACCCTAATAATTCACCCCTCCACTTT. Its protein product is CASSYSGDPNNSPLHF.

V usage is TRBV7-2 and J usage is TRBJ2-5; D is undetermined. Deletions cut 5 bases from V and 3 bases from J, with 4 bases between. The germline V gene has CDR1 SGHTA and CDR2 FQGNSA. The CDR3 covers 11 residues. The DNA for the CDR3 is TGTGCCAGCAGCGTAAAAGAGACCCAGTACTTC. Translation gives CASSVKETQYF.

This clone was observed a handful of times. The gene calls are TRBV2 and TRBJ2-7; D gene ambiguous. The CDR3 length is 15 residues. Germline lookup yields CDR1 SNHLY and CDR2 FYNNEI. V gave up 7 bases and J gave up 4 bases, with 20 bases separating them. DNA for the CDR3: TGTGCCAGCAAAGCCAGCGCCGGATCACAATACGAGCAGTACTTC. Protein sequence: CASKASAGSQYEQYF.

The count of this clone is one. The chain uses TRBV10-3 and TRBJ2-5, with 7 bases identical to TRBD1. CDR1 and CDR2 from the germline V gene are ENHRY and SYGVKD. The V and J ends lost 5 bases and 2 bases, in that order; junction bases with no gene match: 5. CDR3 size: 14 residues. CDR3 in DNA: TGTGCCATCAGTTTAGGGGGACAGCAAGAGACCCAGTACTTC. Protein: CAISLGGQQETQYF.